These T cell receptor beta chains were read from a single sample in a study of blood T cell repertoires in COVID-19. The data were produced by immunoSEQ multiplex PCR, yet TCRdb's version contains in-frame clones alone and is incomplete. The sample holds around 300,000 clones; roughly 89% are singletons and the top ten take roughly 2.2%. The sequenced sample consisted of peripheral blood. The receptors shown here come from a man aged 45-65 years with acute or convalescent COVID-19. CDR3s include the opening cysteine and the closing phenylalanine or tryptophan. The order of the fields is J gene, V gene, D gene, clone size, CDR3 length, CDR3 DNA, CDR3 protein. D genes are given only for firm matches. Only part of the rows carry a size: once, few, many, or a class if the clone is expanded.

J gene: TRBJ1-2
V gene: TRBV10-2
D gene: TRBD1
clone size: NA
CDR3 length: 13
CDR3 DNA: TGCGCCAGCAGCGGCAGGGGGTCTATGGGCTACACCTTC
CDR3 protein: CASSGRGSMGYTF

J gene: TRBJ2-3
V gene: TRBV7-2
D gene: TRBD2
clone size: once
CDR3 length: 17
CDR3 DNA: TGTGCCAGCAGCCTCCGGGTAGCGGGGGGGCCGGGAGATACGCAGTATTTT
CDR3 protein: CASSLRVAGGPGDTQYF

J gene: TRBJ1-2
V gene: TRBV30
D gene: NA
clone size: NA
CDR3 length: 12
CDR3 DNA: TGTGCCTGGAGTTCCAGGGGAAATGGCTACACCTTC
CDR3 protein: CAWSSRGNGYTF

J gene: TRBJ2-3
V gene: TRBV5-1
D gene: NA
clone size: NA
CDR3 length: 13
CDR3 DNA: TGCGCCAGCACTCAAACCGGGACAGATACGCAGTATTTT
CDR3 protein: CASTQTGTDTQYF

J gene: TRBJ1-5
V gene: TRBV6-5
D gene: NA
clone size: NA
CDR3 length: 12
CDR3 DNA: TGTGCCACCAAGGGAGGGCCCGAAGGCCAGCATTTT
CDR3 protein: CATKGGPEGQHF

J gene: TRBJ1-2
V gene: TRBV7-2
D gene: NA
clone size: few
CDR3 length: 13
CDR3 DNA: TGTGCCAGCAGCCAGGACAGAAACTATGGCTACACCTTC
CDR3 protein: CASSQDRNYGYTF

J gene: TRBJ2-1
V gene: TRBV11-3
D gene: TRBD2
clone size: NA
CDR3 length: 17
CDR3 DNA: TGTGCCAGCAGCTTAGGCGGGCCTAGCGGGGAGTACAATGAGCAGTTCTTC
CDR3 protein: CASSLGGPSGEYNEQFF

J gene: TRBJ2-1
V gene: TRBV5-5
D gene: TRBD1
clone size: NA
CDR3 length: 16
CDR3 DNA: TGTGCCAGCAGCCCATTACGGGACAGGGTGAGGGATGAGCAGTTCTTC
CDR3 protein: CASSPLRDRVRDEQFF

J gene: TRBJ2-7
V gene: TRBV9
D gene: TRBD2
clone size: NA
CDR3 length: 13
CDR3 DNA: TGTGCCAGCAGCGTAGCTGTAGCGGGCGAGCAGTACTTC
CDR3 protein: CASSVAVAGEQYF

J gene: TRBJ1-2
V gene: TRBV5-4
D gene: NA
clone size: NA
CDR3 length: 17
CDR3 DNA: TGTGCCAGCAGCTTGGTGGGTTCGGGGGGTTTAGGTTATGGCTACACCTTC
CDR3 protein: CASSLVGSGGLGYGYTF

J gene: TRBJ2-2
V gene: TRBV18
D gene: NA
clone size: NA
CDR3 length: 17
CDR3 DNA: TGTGCCAGCTCACCGTACCCGACCGGGACACCCTCCGGGGAGCTGTTTTTT
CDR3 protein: CASSPYPTGTPSGELFF

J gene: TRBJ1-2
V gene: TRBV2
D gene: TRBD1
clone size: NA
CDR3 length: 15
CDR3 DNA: TGTGCCAGCAGCGACCATACAGGGGCGGGCTATGGCTACACCTTC
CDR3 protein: CASSDHTGAGYGYTF

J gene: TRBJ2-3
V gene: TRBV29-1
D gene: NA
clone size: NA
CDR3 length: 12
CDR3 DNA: TGCAGCGCCGACCCCGGGGGAGATACGCAGTATTTT
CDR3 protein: CSADPGGDTQYF

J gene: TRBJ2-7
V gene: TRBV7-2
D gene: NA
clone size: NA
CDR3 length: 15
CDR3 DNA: TGTGCCAGCAGCTTGCAGGGCCCAGTGGCCTACGAGCAGTACTTC
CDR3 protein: CASSLQGPVAYEQYF

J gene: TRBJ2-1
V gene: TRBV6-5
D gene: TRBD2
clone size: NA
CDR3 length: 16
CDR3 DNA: TGTGCCAGCAGTTACTCTCTAGCGGGGGAACGCAATGAGCAGTTCTTC
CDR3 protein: CASSYSLAGERNEQFF

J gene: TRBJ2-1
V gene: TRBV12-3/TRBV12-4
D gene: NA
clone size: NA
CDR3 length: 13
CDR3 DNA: TGTGCCAGCAGTCCCCGGGCCTACAATGAGCAGTTCTTC
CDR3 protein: CASSPRAYNEQFF

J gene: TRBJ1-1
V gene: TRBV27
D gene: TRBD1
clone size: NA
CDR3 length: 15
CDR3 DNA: TGTGCCAGCAGTGGACGGACAGGGAGTGACACTGAAGCTTTCTTT
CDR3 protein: CASSGRTGSDTEAFF

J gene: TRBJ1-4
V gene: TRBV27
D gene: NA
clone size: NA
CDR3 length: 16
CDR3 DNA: TGTGCCAGCAGTTCCTCAGGGGCCCCCCGCCGGGAAAAACTGTTTTTT
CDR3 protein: CASSSSGAPRREKLFF

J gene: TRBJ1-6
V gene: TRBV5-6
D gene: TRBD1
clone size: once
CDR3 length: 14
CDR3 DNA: TGTGCCAGCAGCTTGGGGACAGGGGGATCACCCCTCCACTTT
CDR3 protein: CASSLGTGGSPLHF

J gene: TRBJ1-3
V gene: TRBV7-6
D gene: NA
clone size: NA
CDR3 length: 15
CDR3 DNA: TGTGCCAGCAGCGCCCAACTGCGCTCTGGAAACACCATATATTTT
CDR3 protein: CASSAQLRSGNTIYF

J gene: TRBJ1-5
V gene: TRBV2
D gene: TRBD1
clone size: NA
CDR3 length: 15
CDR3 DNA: TGTGCCAGCAGTGAACAGGGGGTCTCCAGGCAGCCCCAGCATTTT
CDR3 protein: CASSEQGVSRQPQHF

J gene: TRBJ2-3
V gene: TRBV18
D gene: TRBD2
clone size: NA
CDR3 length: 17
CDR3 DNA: TGTGCCAGCTCTCCGACTAGCGGGGGGGCCGGCACAGATACGCAGTATTTT
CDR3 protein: CASSPTSGGAGTDTQYF

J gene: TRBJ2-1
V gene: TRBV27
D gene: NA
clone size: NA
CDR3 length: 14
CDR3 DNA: TGTGCCAGCAGGAGCGGTTGGTCCTACAATGAGCAGTTCTTC
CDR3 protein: CASRSGWSYNEQFF

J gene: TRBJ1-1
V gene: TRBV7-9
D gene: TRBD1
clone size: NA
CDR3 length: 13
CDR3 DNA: TGTGCCAGCAGCCCAAACCGGGACAGTGAAGCTTTCTTT
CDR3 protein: CASSPNRDSEAFF

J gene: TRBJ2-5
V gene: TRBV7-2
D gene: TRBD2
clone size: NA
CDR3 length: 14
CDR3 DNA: TGTGCCAGCAGCTTAGTTAGCGGGGGTGAGACCCAGTACTTC
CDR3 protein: CASSLVSGGETQYF

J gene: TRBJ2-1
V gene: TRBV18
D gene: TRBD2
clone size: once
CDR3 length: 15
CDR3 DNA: TGTGCCAGCTCACCATTGAGCGGGGGTTACAATGAGCAGTTCTTC
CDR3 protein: CASSPLSGGYNEQFF

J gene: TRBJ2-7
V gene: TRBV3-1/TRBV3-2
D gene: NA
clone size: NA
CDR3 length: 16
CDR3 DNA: TGTGCCAGCAGCCACCTATTGGACACAAGCTCCTACGAGCAGTACTTC
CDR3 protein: CASSHLLDTSSYEQYF

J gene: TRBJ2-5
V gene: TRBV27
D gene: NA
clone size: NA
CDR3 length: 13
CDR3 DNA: TGTGCCAGCAGTTTATTCGGGGGAGAGACCCAGTACTTC
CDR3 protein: CASSLFGGETQYF

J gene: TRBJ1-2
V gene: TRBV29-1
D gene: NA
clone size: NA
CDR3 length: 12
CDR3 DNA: TGCAGCGTCCGAACAGGGTGGGATGGCTACACCTTC
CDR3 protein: CSVRTGWDGYTF

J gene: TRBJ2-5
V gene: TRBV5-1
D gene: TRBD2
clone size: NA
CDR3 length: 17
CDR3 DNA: TGCGCCAGCAGCTTTTCGATAGCGGGGGGGCCGAGAGAGACCCAGTACTTC
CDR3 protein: CASSFSIAGGPRETQYF

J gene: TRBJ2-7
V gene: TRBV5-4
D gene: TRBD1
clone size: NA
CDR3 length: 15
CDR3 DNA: TGTGCCAGCAGCCCTGGGGACAGGGTAATCCACGAGCAGTACTTC
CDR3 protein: CASSPGDRVIHEQYF

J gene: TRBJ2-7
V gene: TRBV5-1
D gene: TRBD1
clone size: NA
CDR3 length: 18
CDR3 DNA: TGCGCCAGCAGCTTGGCCAGGACAGGGGGGTCTCTGCCCTACGAGCAGTACTTC
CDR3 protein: CASSLARTGGSLPYEQYF

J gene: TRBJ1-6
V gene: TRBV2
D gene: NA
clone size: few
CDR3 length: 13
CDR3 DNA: TGTGCCAGCAGTGACAGGGGCAATTCACCCCTCCACTTT
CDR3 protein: CASSDRGNSPLHF

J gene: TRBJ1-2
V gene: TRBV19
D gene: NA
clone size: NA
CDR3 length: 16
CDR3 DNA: TGTGCCAGTAGTATAGATGGCACTACATCTAACTATGGCTACACCTTC
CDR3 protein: CASSIDGTTSNYGYTF

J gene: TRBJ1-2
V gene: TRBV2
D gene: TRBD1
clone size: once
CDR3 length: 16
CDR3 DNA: TGTGCCAGCAGTGAAGAAGGGACAGGACGGTACTATGGCTACACCTTC
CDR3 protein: CASSEEGTGRYYGYTF

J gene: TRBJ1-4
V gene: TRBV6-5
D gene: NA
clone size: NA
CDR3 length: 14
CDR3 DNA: TGTGCCAGCAGTTACAGGGACTTCAATGAAAAACTGTTTTTT
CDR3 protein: CASSYRDFNEKLFF

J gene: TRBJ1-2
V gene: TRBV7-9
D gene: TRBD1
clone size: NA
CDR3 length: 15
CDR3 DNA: TGTGCCAGCAGCATCCGGGACAGGGAGGACTATGGCTACACCTTC
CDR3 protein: CASSIRDREDYGYTF

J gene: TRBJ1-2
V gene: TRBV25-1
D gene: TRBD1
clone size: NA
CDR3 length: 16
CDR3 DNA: TGTGCCAGCAGTGACGGCCGCCGGGACAGACCCTATGGCTACACCTTC
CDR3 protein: CASSDGRRDRPYGYTF

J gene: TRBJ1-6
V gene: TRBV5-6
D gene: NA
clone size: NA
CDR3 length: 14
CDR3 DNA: TGTGCCAGCAGCGCCCAGACTTCTAATTCACCCCTCCACTTT
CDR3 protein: CASSAQTSNSPLHF

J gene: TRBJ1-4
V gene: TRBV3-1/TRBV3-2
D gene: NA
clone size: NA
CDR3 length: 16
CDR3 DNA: TGTGCCAGCAGCCAAGAACGGCCGGGAGGGAATGAAAAACTGTTTTTT
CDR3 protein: CASSQERPGGNEKLFF

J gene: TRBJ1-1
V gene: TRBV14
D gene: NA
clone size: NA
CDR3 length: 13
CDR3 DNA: TGTGCCAGCAGCCGAGACAGGAACACTGAAGCTTTCTTT
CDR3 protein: CASSRDRNTEAFF

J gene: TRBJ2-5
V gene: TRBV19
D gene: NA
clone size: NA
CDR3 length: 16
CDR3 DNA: TGTGCCAGTAGTGAGACACACAGGGAATGGTGGGAGACCCAGTACTTC
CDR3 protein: CASSETHREWWETQYF

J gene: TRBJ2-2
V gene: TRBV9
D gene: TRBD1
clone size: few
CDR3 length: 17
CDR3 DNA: TGTGCCAGCAGCCCCCCTGTCAGGGGGCCGAACACCGGGGAGCTGTTTTTT
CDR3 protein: CASSPPVRGPNTGELFF

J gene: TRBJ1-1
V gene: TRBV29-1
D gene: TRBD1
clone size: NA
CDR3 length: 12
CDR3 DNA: TGCAGCGCCGGACAGGGATACACTGAAGCTTTCTTT
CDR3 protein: CSAGQGYTEAFF

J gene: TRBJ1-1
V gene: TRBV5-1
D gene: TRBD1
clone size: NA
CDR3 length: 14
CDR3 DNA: TGCGCCAGCAGCCCCGGACAGGGGAGGACTGAAGCTTTCTTT
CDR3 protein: CASSPGQGRTEAFF

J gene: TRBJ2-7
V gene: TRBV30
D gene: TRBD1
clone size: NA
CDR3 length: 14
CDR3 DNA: TGTGCCTGGAGCACCGGGACAGGGGCCTACGAGCAGTACTTC
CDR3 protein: CAWSTGTGAYEQYF

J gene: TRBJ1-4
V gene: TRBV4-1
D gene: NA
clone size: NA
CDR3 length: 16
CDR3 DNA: TGCGCCAGCAGCCAAGATCCGCAGGGGAGGGGGGAAAAACTGTTTTTT
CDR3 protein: CASSQDPQGRGEKLFF

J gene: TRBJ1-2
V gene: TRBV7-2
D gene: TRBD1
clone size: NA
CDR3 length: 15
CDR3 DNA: TGTGCCAGCAGATCGAAGGGACAGACCATACGCGGCTACACCTTC
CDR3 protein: CASRSKGQTIRGYTF

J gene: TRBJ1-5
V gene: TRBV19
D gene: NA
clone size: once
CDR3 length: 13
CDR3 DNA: TGTGCCAGTAGAGGAGGGACCAATCAGCCCCAGCATTTT
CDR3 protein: CASRGGTNQPQHF

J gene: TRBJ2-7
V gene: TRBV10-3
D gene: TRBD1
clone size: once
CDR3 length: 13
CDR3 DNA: TGTGCCATCAGTACAGGGGGCCAGTACGAGCAGTACTTC
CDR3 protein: CAISTGGQYEQYF

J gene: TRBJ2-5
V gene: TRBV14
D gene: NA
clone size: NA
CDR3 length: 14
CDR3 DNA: TGTGCCAGCAGCCGAGGAGGCAGCGTCGAGACCCAGTACTTC
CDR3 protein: CASSRGGSVETQYF

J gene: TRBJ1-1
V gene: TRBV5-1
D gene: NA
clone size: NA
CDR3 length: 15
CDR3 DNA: TGCGCCAGCAGCTTAGCCCGGGGGGTGAACACTGAAGCTTTCTTT
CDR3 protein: CASSLARGVNTEAFF

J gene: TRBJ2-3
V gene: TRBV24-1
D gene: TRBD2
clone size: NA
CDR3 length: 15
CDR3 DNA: TGTGCCACCAGTTCCACTAGCGGGGGGAGGGATACGCAGTATTTT
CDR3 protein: CATSSTSGGRDTQYF